The clone carrying this T cell receptor (beta chain) has a count of ten or more. Its cognate antigen is unknown. Trimming took 4 bases from V and 3 from J; bases not matched to a gene: 4. Germline lookup yields CDR1 SGHDT and CDR2 YYEEEE. The CDR3 loop spans 13 amino acids. This record belongs to a study of CD8 T cells in ankylosing spondylitis. Study-wide points: For ankylosing spondylitis blood, a TCR beta motif of under ten highly homologous variants appeared characteristic. Reports of some motif variants in reactive arthritis synovial fluid and blood predate this one.

MiXCR, applied by TCRdb to the 5' RACE reads, yields one record per CDR3 protein. The table includes 300,000 to 350,000 distinct CDR3 sequences, 9.5% to 13% detected once. The receptor was derived from a female donor with ankylosing spondylitis or in good health (not recorded which). The sample consisted of blood, either unsorted or a sorted T cell fraction (not recorded which). The rearrangement links TRBV5-6 to TRBJ2-7; 7 nucleotides line up with TRBD1. CDR3 amino acids: CASSEQGRYEQYF. The DNA for the CDR3 is TGTGCCAGCAGCGAACAGGGGCGCTACGAGCAGTACTTC.